This T cell receptor beta chain came from a study of T cell responses to AZD1222 COVID-19 vaccine. Study-level points and caveats: Clonal diversity was possibly underestimated; the donors were predominantly white British and more often female.

The repertoire was sequenced with immunoSEQ multiplex PCR; TCRdb's copy has only in-frame clones and lacks some. The sample carries 200,000 or so clones, approximately 92% recorded once. A word on this clone: Antigen unknown.

The sample was peripheral blood, taken on day 0 of AZD1222 vaccination. The receptor's source is an adult in good health.

CDR3 amino acids: CASSTDSVQETQYF. Written as DNA, the CDR3 is TGCGCCAGCAGCACCGACAGCGTCCAAGAGACCCAGTACTTC. The gene calls are TRBV5-1 and TRBJ2-5; possibly TRBD1 for D (5 bases). From germline, CDR1 is SGHRS and CDR2 YFSETQ. V lost 4 bases and J 1 base, leaving 11 bases between the germline ends. The CDR3 contains 14 residues.